This TCR beta chain was obtained from a study of T cell responses to AZD1222 COVID-19 vaccine. The method was immunoSEQ multiplex PCR; TCRdb's version includes in-frame clones alone and lacks a portion of them. This sample has approximately 100,000 clones, with approximately 91% found just once. The CDR3 is 14 amino acids. Germline V gene data show CDR1 as SGHTA and CDR2 as FQGTGA. Trimming shortened V by 4 bases and J by 3 bases, and 12 bases separated the two germline ends. This sample comprised peripheral blood, obtained on day 0 of AZD1222 vaccination. This receptor was taken from an adult in good health. The chain joins TRBV7-3 to TRBJ1-1; D is possibly TRBD1 (6 bases). The CDR3 protein is CASSSQEGDTEAFF. In nucleotides, the CDR3 is TGTGCCAGCAGCTCTCAGGAGGGGGACACTGAAGCTTTCTTT.